This T cell receptor beta chain is from a study of T cell responses to AZD1222 COVID-19 vaccine. Only in-frame clones appear in the TCRdb table, and some are missing; sequencing was by immunoSEQ multiplex PCR. This table has some 130,000 clones, about 89% appearing once. Trimming took off 0 bases at V and 4 bases at J, with 3 bases between the two ends. The CDR3 contains 12 residues. The germline V gene encodes CDR1 KGHSH and CDR2 LQKENI. The sample in question was peripheral blood, obtained on day 0 of AZD1222 vaccination. The V gene is TRBV18, the J gene TRBJ1-1; D remains unclear. The origin of this receptor is an adult in good health. The CDR3 bases are TGTGCCAGCTCACCACCCATCACTGAAGCTTTCTTT. This gives the protein CASSPPITEAFF.